This is a list of T cell receptor beta chains from one sample in a study of T cell changes during pregnancy in multiple sclerosis. Repertoires were generated with immunoSEQ multiplex PCR, while TCRdb's copy carries only in-frame clones and drops some. This table holds tens of thousands of clones, around 93% found once. The material was peripheral blood, obtained in the second trimester of pregnancy. The source of these receptors is a female donor with multiple sclerosis, enrolled in a pregnancy study. The conserved cysteine and the conserved F or W are not part of the CDR3 here.

>TRBV21-1|TRBJ1-2
ASRELTGGAHYGYT
>TRBV7-6|TRBJ2-2
ASSPQAGGNTGELF
>TRBV18|TRBJ2-1
ASSSGTSGAYNEQF
>TRBV6-5|TRBJ1-1
ASSYSTRNTEAF
>TRBV5-1|TRBJ1-1
ASSLVAVHTEAF
>TRBV4-2|TRBJ1-1
ASSRVTGETEAF
>TRBV6-1|TRBJ2-1
ASSEGSGSYNEQF
>TRBV2|TRBJ1-4
AARTYNEKLF
>TRBV6-4|TRBJ1-2
ASSDSERGGYT
>TRBV7-6|TRBJ1-6
ASSAGQGKSYNSPLH
>TRBV2|TRBJ1-3
ASRGGISGNTIY
>TRBV7-3|TRBJ2-5
ASSLTGFEETQY
>TRBV19|TRBJ1-2
ASSIAAGNYGYT
>TRBV7-7|TRBJ1-3
ASSKNPSSGNTIY
>TRBV18|TRBJ1-6
ASSRYQGPGNSPLH
>TRBV7-9|TRBJ2-5
ASRLTTGETQY
>TRBV27|TRBJ2-3
ASSDRAGARDTQY
>TRBV25-1|TRBJ2-3
ASSELASGDTQY
>TRBV18|TRBJ1-5
ASSPSGQPQH
>TRBV6-1|TRBJ2-5
ASSELEGTAGPETQY
>TRBV15|TRBJ1-1
ATSRVGEGGAF
>TRBV28|TRBJ1-1
ASSLTPAGDTEAF
>TRBV6-5|TRBJ1-2
ASSYTRTGSDGT
>TRBV5-1|TRBJ1-2
ASRGENYGYT
>TRBV19|TRBJ2-7
ASSSPGTGPYEQY
>TRBV9|TRBJ2-3
ASSGEGGEADTQY
>TRBV5-4|TRBJ2-7
ASSQGQLLYEQY
>TRBV9|TRBJ1-2
ASSVGGSRGNYGYT
>TRBV7-3|TRBJ2-1
ASSPTTVIGVQF
>TRBV25-1|TRBJ1-6
ASTQGGSPLH
>TRBV6-1|TRBJ1-1
ASSRQGDGTEAF
>TRBV5-1|TRBJ2-1
AAMNSYNEQF
>TRBV9|TRBJ2-7
ASSVDHSSYEQY
>TRBV10-1|TRBJ2-3
ASSDTGDTQY
>TRBV18|TRBJ1-5
ASSPYGGREQPQH
>TRBV5-6|TRBJ2-3
ASSLVLGGTTDTQY
>TRBV19|TRBJ1-3
ASTGTGGNTIY
>TRBV14|TRBJ1-1
ASSQGVGLAF
>TRBV19|TRBJ1-6
ASSILPGQFNSPLH
>TRBV28|TRBJ1-1
ASSRHRGLNTEAF
>TRBV6-1|TRBJ1-2
ASSESRGNGYT
>TRBV7-3|TRBJ1-4
ASSPTGQRGEKLF
>TRBV4-1|TRBJ1-1
ASSQSRGIVSEAF
>TRBV27|TRBJ2-3
ASRIGLAFTDTQY
>TRBV7-3|TRBJ2-7
ASSPPDFSYEQY
>TRBV2|TRBJ1-3
ASSLREGGSGNTIY
>TRBV5-6|TRBJ1-5
ASSLGQRGGPQH